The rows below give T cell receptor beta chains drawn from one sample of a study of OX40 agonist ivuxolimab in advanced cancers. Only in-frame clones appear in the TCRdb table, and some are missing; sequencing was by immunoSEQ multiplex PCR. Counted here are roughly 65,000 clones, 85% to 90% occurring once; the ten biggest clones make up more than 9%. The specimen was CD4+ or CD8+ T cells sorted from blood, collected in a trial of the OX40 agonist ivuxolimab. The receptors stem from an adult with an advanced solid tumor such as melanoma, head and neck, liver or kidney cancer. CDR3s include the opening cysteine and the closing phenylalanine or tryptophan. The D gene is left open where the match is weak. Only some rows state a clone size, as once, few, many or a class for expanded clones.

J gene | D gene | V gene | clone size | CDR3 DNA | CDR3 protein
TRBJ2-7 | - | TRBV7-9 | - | TGTGCCAGCAGCTTAGCCTCTGGCGAGCAGTACTTC | CASSLASGEQYF
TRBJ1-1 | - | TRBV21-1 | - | TGTGCCAGCAGCAAGCGGCAGGGCTCTGAAGCTTTCTTT | CASSKRQGSEAFF
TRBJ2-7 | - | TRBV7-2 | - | TGTGCCAGCAGCTTAGAGGGGGGGCGGGCACCCTACGAGCAGTACTTC | CASSLEGGRAPYEQYF
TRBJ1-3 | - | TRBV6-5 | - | TGTGCCAGCAGTTTGACAGGACTGGAGAACACCATATATTTT | CASSLTGLENTIYF
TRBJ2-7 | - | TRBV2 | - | TGTGCCAGCCGTAGGGGGTCCTACGAGCAGTACTTC | CASRRGSYEQYF
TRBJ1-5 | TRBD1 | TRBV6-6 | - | TGTGCCACTAGGGACAGTGGGAATCAGCCCCAGCATTTT | CATRDSGNQPQHF
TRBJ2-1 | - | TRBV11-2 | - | TGTGCCAGCAGCTCGGGACCGCTTATGATTGAGCAGTTCTTC | CASSSGPLMIEQFF
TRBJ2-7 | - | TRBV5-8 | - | TGTGCCAGCATCCTCCTTGAAGCCTACGAGCAGTACTTC | CASILLEAYEQYF
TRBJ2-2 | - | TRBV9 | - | TGTGCCAGCAGAGCAGACCCGGCCGCCGGGGAGCTGTTTTTT | CASRADPAAGELFF
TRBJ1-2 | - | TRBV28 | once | TGTGCCAGCAGGTTGGCCCCGTCTGGCTGCACCTTC | CASRLAPSGCTF
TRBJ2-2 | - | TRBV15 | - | TGTGCCACCAGCAGAGATGAGGGGATCGGGGAGCTGTTTTTT | CATSRDEGIGELFF
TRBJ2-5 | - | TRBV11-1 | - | TGTGCCAGCAGCAAGGGGGGAGGGCAAGAGACCCAGTACTTC | CASSKGGGQETQYF
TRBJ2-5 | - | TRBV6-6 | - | TGTGCCAGCTCAGAACCGCCATTGCAAGAGACCCAGTACTTC | CASSEPPLQETQYF
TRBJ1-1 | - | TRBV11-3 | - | TGTGCCAGCAGCTTAACAGGACCCAACACTGAAGCTTTCTTT | CASSLTGPNTEAFF
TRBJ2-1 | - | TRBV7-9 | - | TGTGCCAGCAGGGCACTACAGGGCGATGAGCAGTTCTTC | CASRALQGDEQFF
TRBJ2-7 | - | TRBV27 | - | TGTGCCAGCAGTTCGGGGTGGGGGGCGTCCACCTACGAGCAGTACTTC | CASSSGWGASTYEQYF
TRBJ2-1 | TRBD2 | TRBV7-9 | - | TGTGCCAGCAGGATACTAGCGGGTGAGCAGTTCTTC | CASRILAGEQFF
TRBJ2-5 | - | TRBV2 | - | TGTGCCAGCAGTGTAACCCGAGGGGTTTGGGAGACCCAGTACTTC | CASSVTRGVWETQYF